This paragraph covers one TCR beta chain sequence. This clone has more than one count but fewer than ten. Its antigen has not been determined. No clone much larger than this one lies a single base away; base qualities are absent. The data are from a study of cytomegalovirus exposure and HLA in healthy donors listed by TCRdb under 2017. General notes on the study: An earlier analysis of some 550 of the donors reported 250 to 350 Gb of sequence data and 117 million unique TCR beta sequences from some 180 million T cells. The study aimed to test whether signatures of past pathogen exposure could be identified by cataloging public T cell receptors. Typing coverage differed by locus: A, B, C, DRB1 and DQB1 were typed in roughly 620-640 donors, DQA1 in about 500, DPA1 in 600 to 610, and DPB1 in just under 490. Donor age, sex, ethnicity and CMV serostatus were collected together with the repertoire data. An early release covering 550 to 650 HLA-typed donors comprised about 300 gigabases of sequencing data and 85 million to 100 million unique TCR sequences. Besides the first cohort of 550 to 750 subjects, a separate validation cohort made up of about 120 different subjects was used. The T cell repertoires of some 670 subjects were profiled by immunosequencing and related to cytomegalovirus serostatus. Four to six DR-DQ haplotypes were handled as single units for association and clustering, since linkage in the cohort was strong. In a later analysis, previously published TCR beta repertoires from 550 to 700 donors were re-analyzed and high-resolution HLA genotyping was added so that TCR occurrence patterns could be studied. On average, around 240,000 unique TCR beta nucleotide sequences were sequenced per donor among some 430 genotyped donors of the cohort, with 15% to 20% of those sequences being non-productive. To predict cytomegalovirus infection status, the study brought together high-throughput TCR immunosequencing, statistical association of individual TCRs with disease status, and machine learning. Every discovery cohort repertoire had been produced on one sequencing platform. An earlier analysis of 587 of the donors used high-throughput TCR beta sequencing to judge whether each TCR beta V gene segment behaved as functional or pseudogenic. HLA typing covered class I and class II loci at four-digit resolution. Rather than using new phenotypic data, the later analysis identified candidate immune exposures from TCR beta sequences and from how often those sequences occurred across donors. Among the roughly 400 genotyped donors, approximately 82% belonged to the genetic ancestry cluster associated with self-reported Caucasian donors. A later genetic analysis took genome-wide SNP genotypes for about 55% of the 666 donors and used that subset as a discovery cohort. Overall study results and their limits: Most CMV-associated TCR beta chains appeared to be HLA-restricted in a later analysis, and the HLA associations seemed to be driven largely by CMV exposure. Linkage disequilibrium might explain the correlated functional status among segregating V segments, but an unknown experimental factor could not be ruled out. According to a later analysis, parvovirus B19, influenza, CMV and Epstein-Barr virus appeared linked to several top co-occurrence clusters. Sequencing depth was assumed to be roughly uniform across donors in the presence/absence analyses, though that assumption may not hold. Because counts were too low, roughly 16 rarely observed V segments, including chromosome 9 orphons, were left out of the earlier analysis of approximately 500 of the donors. Because HLA typing was unavailable for some donors at each locus, only the typed subset was used in association tests. The 87-base-pair reads could not distinguish some IMGT-functional V segments, including TRBV6-2 and TRBV6-3, so those segments were excluded. The authors suggested that the approach could potentially be generalized to other disease states and immunological phenotypes. Most TCR sequences were seen in very few donors, while some public TCRs were found in many individuals. In an earlier analysis of some 500 of the donors, most TCR beta V segments appeared in productive rearrangements about 87% or about 30% of the time, broadly matching IMGT annotations. Specific HLA alleles were associated with more than 15,000 TCR beta sequences at a false discovery rate of 0.05 in a later analysis. In this cohort, only TCR beta chains were sequenced, and detectable features were limited by the absence of alpha or paired-chain data. In both the original and validation cohorts, the classifier was reported to diagnose cytomegalovirus status with high specificity and sensitivity. A few of the identified cytomegalovirus-associated TCR beta chains were confirmed in vitro to be specific for cytomegalovirus antigens. The sequencing pipeline was judged likely to have produced a cluster of highly shared sequence variants as a technical artifact. Compared with the roughly 700-donor mean, donors in an Asian-associated ancestry cluster had fewer N-insertions in productive TCRs, according to a later genetic analysis. A further reported finding was that TCR beta sequences accurately predicted the HLA-A and HLA-B alleles for most subjects in the first cohort. A total of roughly 160 TCR beta chains were listed by the study as associated with cytomegalovirus. In a later analysis, HLA-associated TCR beta chains were found to be more clonally expanded and to have lower generation probabilities than equally common non-associated chains. Strong co-occurrence of HLA alleles, especially DR and DQ, made assigning TCR associations to individual alleles difficult. In a later genetic analysis, a missense DCLRE1C variant was associated with V-gene and J-gene trimming of TCR beta chains, and the association was replicated in an independent cohort. According to a later analysis, TCR association rates differed among HLA loci, with DRB1 alleles showing the most associated TCRs and HLA-C alleles showing the fewest. The only immune exposure information available for the cohort was CMV serostatus.

V is reduced by 2 bases and J by 2 bases, leaving a spacing of 10 bases between them. Its CDR3 holds 15 amino acids, cysteine through phenylalanine. The DNA shown is the 45-base CDR3, in frame from base 1. The germline V gene yields MNHEY for CDR1 and SVGAGI for CDR2. Libraries were constructed by the immunoSEQ multiplex PCR assay. The multiplex PCR relied on a mix of 60 forward primers for TCR Vbeta segments and 13 reverse primers for TCR Jbeta segments. A multiplex PCR assay on genomic DNA amplified the CDR3 region of rearranged TCR beta genes. Amplified TCR beta libraries were sequenced as 87-base-pair reads on the Illumina HiSeq System. Regarding the original processing steps: Across the 500 to 750 repertoires, a later analysis counted roughly 84 million unique TCR beta chains, 8.5 million to 12 million of which were shared by at least two donors. A nearest-neighbor algorithm error-corrected the raw reads and collapsed the reads into unique sequences, merging closely related sequences to remove PCR and sequencing errors. V, D and J gene segments were assigned by aligning CDR3 sequences to IMGT reference sequences. For a sequence to be retained, a match of at least six nucleotides was required to both a V gene segment and a J gene segment. Rearrangements were classified as productive when the CDR3 lacked stop codons and remained in frame with V and J, and all other rearrangements were classified as non-productive. Following IMGT convention, CDR3 was defined as the stretch from the second conserved V-encoded cysteine up to the conserved J-encoded phenylalanine. Sequences without an unambiguous match to a single V gene segment were excluded from the earlier analysis of several hundred of the donors. In an earlier analysis of roughly 500 of the donors, V segments were called functional above 56.7% productive rearrangements and were called segregating when the between-donor standard deviation exceeded 5%. A statistical classification framework was built to diagnose cytomegalovirus status from the catalog of TCR beta chain sequences. V and J gene assignment, in a later analysis, came from comparing TCR nucleotide sequences with IMGT/GENE-DB human TR gene sequences. In a later analysis, CDR3 sequences and most-parsimonious VDJ recombination scenarios were assigned using the TCRdist pipeline. In a later analysis, each TCR beta chain was defined by its CDR3 amino acid sequence together with its V-gene family, and reads without a unique V-gene family were excluded. A later analysis removed roughly 590 highly shared, low-generation-probability nucleotide sequences to deal with suspected cross-contamination and a sequencing artifact. For each public chain, a later analysis derived a clonal expansion index from normalized ranks of inferred template counts within each repertoire. Generation probabilities in a later analysis came from a VDJ recombination model fitted to out-of-frame rearrangements, and those results were checked against IGoR. In a later analysis, TCR-TCR, TCR-HLA and TCR-CMV co-occurrence was scored with hypergeometric tests, and a repertoire-size bias correction was applied to TCR pairs. In a later analysis, false discovery rates were estimated by permuting HLA or CMV assignments 20 times. In a later analysis, co-occurring TCRs were grouped with DBSCAN, and TCRdist sequence similarity was added when clustering was performed within HLA-allele-positive subsets. Repertoires with fewer than 30,000 or more than 120,000 public chains were left out of co-occurrence clustering, as were a handful of repertoires with anomalous nucleotide sharing. The source is immuneACCESS, and TCRdb retained only in-frame sequences with V and J called. Part of the clones is not carried over; for the studies checked, unresolved V genes explain less than half of this, and the remainder is unexplained. That table gives V, J and clone size, and the DNA gave D and trimming. The sample table contains over 150,000 clones; only one count was recorded for 65% to 90% of them. Under 3% of the sample rests with the top ten.

The cohort consisted of 650 to 700 healthy bone marrow donors. At the time of sampling, all cohort members were nominally healthy, though unrecorded immune exposures were likely present. The donor tested CMV seronegative, placing the donor among the approximately 360 seronegative members of the cohort. Every donor gave a peripheral blood sample, and the peripheral blood mononuclear cells from that sample were used for TCR beta sequencing. The Qiagen DNeasy Blood Extraction Kit was used to extract genomic DNA from the blood cell samples. The chain couples TRBV6-5 to TRBJ1-5; no D segment can be confidently identified. The receptor was isolated from a male donor in good health and CMV-seronegative. The sample was PBMCs. The DNA sequence is TGTGCCAGCAGTTACAGCGAGGGAGGCAATCAGCCCCAGCATTTT. Its product reads: CASSYSEGGNQPQHF.